The 23 T cell receptor beta chains in this list originate from one sample, sequenced in a study of T cells in Graves' hyperthyroidism and ophthalmopathy (dated by TCRdb to between 2018 and 2021). The library came from multiplex PCR. Sequencing used an Illumina HiSeq 2000. The TCR beta CDR3 regions were amplified from the RNA transcripts. For the first round of RT-PCR on the TCR CDR3, the HTBI primer set was used together with the Qiagen OneStep RT-PCR kit. TCRdb cleaned the public reads at Q25 with fastp, built clones with MiXCR and kept in-frame beta chains. Entries are consolidated by CDR3 protein sequence, retaining the most common genes and DNA. In all, the sample holds fewer than 400,000 distinct CDR3 sequences, and around 15% of those were seen once. The ten largest clonotypes hold around 28% of the sample. Sequences were obtained from blood. These receptors originate from a man aged 50 to 60 with Graves' ophthalmopathy.

This clonotype was seen repeatedly, ten times or more. The chain links TRBV20-1 to TRBJ2-7; TRBD1 aligns across 8 bases. The CDR3 is made up of 14 amino acids. Germline V gene sequence: CDR1 DFQATT, CDR2 SNEGSKA (reference sequence). V shed 5 bases and J 1 base; nucleotides not matched to a gene: 7. CDR3 sequence reads: CSAYPGGVSYEQYF. DNA of the CDR3: TGCAGTGCTTATCCAGGGGGCGTGTCCTACGAGCAGTACTTC.

This clonotype has just a few counts. The V gene is TRBV6-1, the J gene TRBJ2-5; D not resolved. CDR3 length: 13 residues. Germline values: CDR1 MNHNS, CDR2 SASEGT. Trimming shortened V by 6 bases and J by 3 bases, and 11 bases separated the two germline ends. The CDR3 spells CASSRMGKETQYF. For the CDR3, the DNA is TGTGCCAGCAGCCGCATGGGTAAAGAGACCCAGTACTTC.

This clonotype was recorded at least ten times. The chain employs TRBV24-1 and TRBJ2-1; D ambiguous. The CDR3 contains 13 residues. Trimming shortened V by 4 bases and J by 6 bases, and 9 bases separated the two germline ends. Per the germline V gene, CDR1 is KGHDR and CDR2 is SFDVKD. The chain's CDR3 is CATSDPARNEQFF. As DNA, the CDR3 is TGTGCCACCAGTGACCCAGCTCGCAATGAGCAGTTCTTC.

This clonotype has a handful of counts. The chain is built from TRBV5-1 and TRBJ2-1; D is uncertain. Trimming removed 0 bases from V and 9 bases from J, with 10 bases in between. Germline loops: CDR1 SGHRS, CDR2 YFSETQ. The CDR3 is 13 residues long. Written as DNA, the CDR3 is TGCGCCAGCAGCTTGGCCAAGGCTGCTGAGCAGTTCTTC. This translates into CASSLAKAAEQFF.

This clonotype occurred many times. The chain combines TRBV20-1 with TRBJ2-5; 15 bases match TRBD2. CDR3 size: 16 residues. V shed 1 base, J shed 5 bases, and the junction held 5 bases outside the gene matches. The germline V gene has CDR1 DFQATT and CDR2 SNEGSKA (reference sequence). The CDR3 sequence is CSARAGLAGGQETQYF. The CDR3 coding sequence is TGCAGTGCTAGAGCCGGACTAGCGGGAGGGCAGGAGACCCAGTACTTC.

This clonotype was detected ten times or more. V is TRBV20-1 and J is TRBJ2-7; 7 bases line up with TRBD2. Germline V gene lookup returns CDR1 DFQATT and CDR2 SNEGSKA (reference sequence). The CDR3 extends over 16 amino acids. With V trimmed by 0 bases and J by 3 bases, 11 bases remained unmatched. This CDR3 is CSARDLTSAFSYEQYF. As DNA, the CDR3 is TGCAGTGCTAGAGACCTTACTAGCGCCTTTAGCTACGAGCAGTACTTC.

The chain is built from TRBV29-1 and TRBJ2-7, with D maybe TRBD1 (6 bases). V lost 3 bases to trimming and J lost 4 bases, with 13 bases between them. The CDR3 consists of 13 residues. The germline CDR1 and CDR2 sequences are SQVTM and ANQGSEA. CDR3 sequence (DNA): TGCAGCGTTGAGACAGGTACCCGGTACGAGCAGTACTTC. It codes for CSVETGTRYEQYF.

The chain is built from TRBV7-2 and TRBJ2-1; 16 bases agree with TRBD2. CDR1 is SGHTA and CDR2 is FQGNSA in the germline V gene. V shed 3 bases, J shed 8 bases, and the junction held 7 bases outside the gene matches. The CDR3 is 17 amino acids. DNA of the CDR3: TGTGCCAGCAGCTTGGCCCCGGGACTAGCGGGAGGGCATGAGCAGTTCTTC. Translating it yields CASSLAPGLAGGHEQFF.

Ten or more counts support this clonotype. The chain joins TRBV30 to TRBJ2-7; D is perhaps TRBD1 (6 bases). This CDR3 comprises 14 residues. V gave up 0 bases and J gave up 0 bases, with 9 bases separating them. Germline CDR1 reads GTSNPN; CDR2 reads SVGIG (reference sequence). The CDR3 is CAWSVGGSSYEQYF. CDR3 nucleotide sequence: TGTGCCTGGAGTGTAGGGGGAAGCTCCTACGAGCAGTACTTC.

This clonotype was observed many times. The chain joins TRBV5-1 to TRBJ2-7; 10 bases are shared with TRBD1. V gave up 2 bases and J gave up 5 bases; unmatched junction bases: 7. The CDR3 has 15 amino acids. The V gene's germline CDR1 is SGHRS and CDR2 YFSETQ. CDR3 nucleotide sequence: TGCGCCAGCAGCTTACGACAGGGGGCGGGGGACGAGCAGTACTTC. It yields the protein CASSLRQGAGDEQYF.

This clonotype has ten or more counts. The chain has TRBV9 and TRBJ2-2; the match to TRBD2 covers 9 bases. The CDR3 consists of 16 residues. With V trimmed by 0 bases and J by 4 bases, 4 bases remained unmatched. From germline, CDR1 is SGDLS and CDR2 YYNGEE. The CDR3 loop reads CASSVVAGVSTGELFF. Written as DNA, the CDR3 is TGTGCCAGCAGCGTAGTAGCGGGAGTTAGCACCGGGGAGCTGTTTTTT.

The CDR3 nucleotides read TGCAGTGCCAGGAACCTAGCGATTTACGAGCAGTACTTC. Translation: CSARNLAIYEQYF. This chain uses TRBV20-1 with TRBJ2-7, with a weak D call TRBD2 (6 bases). CDR1 DFQATT and CDR2 SNEGSKA come from the germline V gene (reference sequence). V was pared by 6 bases and J by 4 bases, with 16 bases between. This CDR3 has 13 amino acids.

At least ten counts were recorded for this clonotype. CDR3 amino acids: CASSLGLRAASAYNEQFF. The DNA of the CDR3 is TGTGCCAGCAGCTTAGGATTGAGGGCGGCCTCGGCGTACAATGAGCAGTTCTTC. The J gene is TRBJ2-1, the V gene TRBV11-2; possibly TRBD2 for D (5 bases). V was cut by 1 base and J by 4 bases, with 20 bases left in between. CDR1 and CDR2 (germline): SGHAT, FQNNGV. The CDR3 runs 18 residues.

This clonotype was recorded a few times. The chain uses TRBV11-2 and TRBJ2-2; D possibly corresponds to TRBD2 (6 bases). This CDR3 spans 15 amino acids. V lost 7 bases to trimming and J lost 4 bases, with 16 bases between them. Germline assignment: CDR1 SGHAT and CDR2 FQNNGV. The CDR3 coding sequence is TGTGCCAGCAATCCTGGACTAACCCCCACCGGGGAGCTGTTTTTT. Protein sequence: CASNPGLTPTGELFF.

This clonotype was recorded a few times. This chain joins TRBV6-1 and TRBJ1-1; perhaps TRBD1 as D (6 bases). Trimming took 5 bases from V and 4 from J, leaving 20 bases between them. The length of the CDR3 is 16 residues. Germline V CDR1 and CDR2: MNHNS, SASEGT. CDR3 loop: CASSRVDRPPSTEAFF. Written as DNA, the CDR3 is TGTGCCAGCAGTCGAGTTGACAGGCCGCCGAGCACTGAAGCTTTCTTT.

In its sample, this clonotype was seen a few times. J is TRBJ2-7 and V is TRBV3-1; TRBD1 matches at 8 bases. V lost 2 bases and J lost 0; bases outside the gene matches: 9. Germline CDR1 LGHDT, CDR2 YNNKEL (reference sequence). The CDR3 consists of 17 residues. Here the CDR3 reads CASSQRTTGGGSYEQYF. CDR3 bases: TGTGCCAGCAGCCAAAGGACAACAGGGGGAGGCTCCTACGAGCAGTACTTC.

This clonotype showed up just a few times. The chain recombines TRBV20-1 with TRBJ2-7, with 9 bases identical to TRBD2. Germline lookup yields CDR1 DFQATT and CDR2 SNEGSKA (reference sequence). The CDR3 is made up of 14 amino acids. Unmatched junction bases numbered 9, after V lost 4 bases and J lost 5 bases. The CDR3 protein is CSAILAGPADEQYF. CDR3 nucleotide sequence: TGCAGTGCTATACTAGCGGGCCCTGCGGACGAGCAGTACTTC.

This clonotype was detected ten times or more. The chain uses TRBV29-1 and TRBJ2-1, with 9 bases lining up with TRBD1. The length of the CDR3 is 14 residues. In germline, CDR1 is SQVTM, CDR2 ANQGSEA. The ends lost 6 bases at V and 4 bases at J; junction bases unmatched: 7. This CDR3 reads CSVEGQGRYNEQFF. CDR3 bases: TGCAGCGTCGAGGGACAGGGCAGGTACAATGAGCAGTTCTTC.

This clonotype was recorded many times. The DNA for the CDR3 is TGTGCCAGCAGACGAACCGGGACAGGGGTCGAGCAGTACTTC. Residues: CASRRTGTGVEQYF. The rearrangement joins TRBV27 to TRBJ2-7, with 10 bases fitting TRBD1. There are 14 residues in the CDR3. In germline, CDR1 is MNHEY, CDR2 SMNVEV (reference sequence). Germline trimming cut 6 bases from V and 6 bases from J; bases unmatched to any gene: 8.

This clonotype was observed at least ten times. The genes are TRBV2 and TRBJ2-7, with 7 bases aligning to TRBD2. The CDR3 totals 15 residues. CDR1 SNHLY and CDR2 FYNNEI come from the germline V gene. V lost 6 bases to trimming and J lost 7 bases; unmatched junction nucleotides: 15. For the CDR3, the DNA is TGTGCCAGCAGGGCGGGGGATCCTGGTTCGAGGGAGCAGTACTTC. This encodes CASRAGDPGSREQYF.

In this sample, this clonotype turned up a few times. V is TRBV5-4 and J is TRBJ1-6; possibly TRBD1 for D (6 bases). The CDR3 spans 14 residues. V was cut by 4 bases and J by 7 bases, with 12 bases left in between. From germline, CDR1 is SGHNT and CDR2 YYREEE (reference sequence). As DNA, the CDR3 is TGTGCCAGCAGCGCAAAAACAGGGAATTCACCCCTCCACTTT. Translated, it gives CASSAKTGNSPLHF. Together with reference TRBV5-4 and TRBJ1-6, the CDR3 gives the full variable domain: ETGVTQSPTHLIKTRGQQVTLRCSSQSGHNTVSWYQQALGQGPQFIFQYYREEENGRGNFPPRFSGLQFPNYSSELNVNALELDDSALYLCASSAKTGNSPLHFGNGTRLTVT.

Many counts were recorded for this clonotype. This chain joins TRBV3-1 and TRBJ2-4; 14 bases are shared with TRBD2. V shed 4 bases, J shed 10 bases, and the junction held 6 bases outside the gene matches. CDR1 is LGHDT and CDR2 is YNNKEL in the germline V gene (reference sequence). The CDR3 loop spans 15 amino acids. The CDR3 protein is CASSPVTSGGVIQYF. In DNA, the CDR3 is TGTGCCAGCAGCCCCGTGACTAGCGGGGGGGTTATTCAGTACTTC.

This clonotype was detected only a few times. This chain uses TRBV5-1 with TRBJ2-2; 12 nucleotides agree with TRBD2. The CDR3 extends over 15 amino acids. Unmatched junction bases numbered 5, after V lost 4 bases and J lost 7 bases. Germline V gene data show CDR1 as SGHRS and CDR2 as YFSETQ. The CDR3 sequence: CASSPSGRDNGELFF. For the CDR3, the DNA is TGCGCCAGCAGCCCTAGCGGGAGGGACAACGGGGAGCTGTTTTTT.